These 30 T cell receptor beta chains were sequenced from one sample in a study of blood T cell repertoires in COVID-19. TCRdb's table, derived via immunoSEQ multiplex PCR, lists solely in-frame clones and lacks some. The table has hundreds of thousands of clones, around 87% seen once. Source material: peripheral blood. The receptors derive from a man between 65 and 85 years old with acute or convalescent COVID-19.

This clone has a single count. The chain combines TRBV5-1 with TRBJ2-7; the match to TRBD2 covers 7 bases. Trimming at V came to 2 bases and at J to 6 bases, leaving 11 bases not matched to a gene. Germline V CDR1 and CDR2: SGHRS, YFSETQ. This CDR3 region has 15 residues. CDR3: CASSFSDGGGGEQYF. CDR3 in DNA: TGCGCCAGCAGCTTCTCGGACGGTGGCGGGGGCGAGCAGTACTTC.

This clone was counted only a few times. Here the CDR3 DNA reads TGTGCCAGCAGTCCCCGGGGACTAGCGGGCCTAGAGCAGTTCTTC. Translating it yields CASSPRGLAGLEQFF. J is TRBJ2-1 and V is TRBV6-2 or TRBV6-3; 12 positions agree with TRBD2. Germline V CDR1 and CDR2: MNHEY, SVGEGT. This CDR3 is built from 15 residues. After removal of 5 bases from V and 10 bases from J, the junction contained 9 bases not matched to a gene.

This clone came up once. The V call is TRBV9, the J call TRBJ2-1; TRBD1 is a possible D gene (5 bases). CDR1 and CDR2 from the germline V gene are SGDLS and YYNGEE. The CDR3 sequence is 14 residues long. The V and J ends lost 6 bases and 0 bases respectively, with 10 bases between them. CDR3 coding DNA: TGTGCCAGCAACCGCCAGGGCTCCTACAATGAGCAGTTCTTC. Encoded protein: CASNRQGSYNEQFF. The entire variable domain, with the rest obtained from reference TRBV9 and TRBJ2-1, is as follows: DSGVTQTPKHLITATGQRVTLRCSPRSGDLSVYWYQQSLDQGLQFLIQYYNGEERAKGNILERFSAQQFPDLHSELNLSSLELGDSALYFCASNRQGSYNEQFFGPGTRLTVL.

J is TRBJ2-1 and V is TRBV5-1; TRBD2 might be the D (5 bases). The CDR3 has 15 residues. Germline CDR1 reads SGHRS; CDR2 reads YFSETQ. V was cut by 3 bases and J by 4 bases, with 14 bases left in between. CDR3 nucleotides: TGCGCCAGCAGCTCTGTTTTGGGCGGGTACAATGAGCAGTTCTTC. Translated: CASSSVLGGYNEQFF.

The chain joins TRBV2 to TRBJ1-4; D is unclear. The V end lost 6 bases, the J end lost 0 bases, and 5 bases lay between the germline ends. The CDR3 loop spans 13 amino acids. Germline assignment: CDR1 SNHLY and CDR2 FYNNEI. CDR3 in amino acids: CASRRSTNEKLFF. In nucleotides, the CDR3 is TGTGCCAGCAGGAGGTCAACTAATGAAAAACTGTTTTTT.

CDR3 sequence reads: CASSLLLQANTGELFF. The DNA for the CDR3 is TGTGCCAGCAGCTTATTATTACAGGCCAACACCGGGGAGCTGTTTTTT. The genes are TRBV11-2 and TRBJ2-2, with a weak D call TRBD1 (5 bases). Deletions cut 2 bases from V and 2 bases from J, with 12 bases between. Germline V gene lookup returns CDR1 SGHAT and CDR2 FQNNGV. The CDR3 runs to 16 residues.

This rearrangement joins TRBV18 to TRBJ1-4, with 8 bases matching TRBD1. The V segment lost 3 bases and the J segment 8 bases; nucleotides outside the gene matches: 8. Germline V gene data show CDR1 as KGHSH and CDR2 as LQKENI. CDR3 length: 15 residues. The CDR3 coding sequence is TGTGCCAGCTCACCTGACAGGGGACGGGAGGAAAAACTGTTTTTT. It translates to CASSPDRGREEKLFF.

The chain combines TRBV7-3 with TRBJ2-1; TRBD2 agrees at 14 bases. Germline values: CDR1 SGHTA, CDR2 FQGTGA. V was pared by 5 bases and J by 1 base, with 13 bases of the junction left unmatched. The CDR3 covers 20 residues. The CDR3, as DNA: TGTGCCAGCAGCCCACCGCTTGGGAGGACTAGCGGGGGGTCCTACAATGAGCAGTTCTTC. Residues: CASSPPLGRTSGGSYNEQFF.

The rearrangement links TRBV4-3 to TRBJ2-2, with 8 positions matching TRBD1. CDR1 and CDR2 (germline): LGHNA, YSLEER. The V segment lost 2 bases and the J segment 7 bases; nucleotides outside the gene matches: 6. The CDR3 is made up of 15 amino acids. This CDR3 is CASSQRGQGGGELFF. The DNA for the CDR3 is TGCGCCAGCAGCCAACGTGGACAGGGAGGCGGGGAGCTGTTTTTT.

The CDR3 bases are TGTGCCAGCAGGATGACCGGGACAGGGGGCACCTACGAGCAGTACTTC. This encodes CASRMTGTGGTYEQYF. The chain joins TRBV6-6 to TRBJ2-7; TRBD1 matches 12 bases. Per the germline V gene, CDR1 is MNHNY and CDR2 is SVGAGI (reference sequence). The CDR3 has 16 amino acids. J lost 2 bases, V lost 6 bases, and 8 bases had no gene match.

The table lists this clone with a few counts. The chain is built from TRBV28 and TRBJ2-3; 10 positions agree with TRBD1. Per the germline V gene, CDR1 is MDHEN and CDR2 is SYDVKM. The CDR3 is made up of 14 amino acids. The junction had 3 bases not matched to a gene; V was cut back by 8 bases and J by 1 base. The CDR3 bases are TGTGCCAGCCACGGGACAGGGGGCACAGATACGCAGTATTTT. This codes for CASHGTGGTDTQYF.

This chain links TRBV19 with TRBJ2-7; TRBD1 matches 10 bases. The J segment lost 7 bases and the V segment lost 6 bases, leaving 9 bases of the junction unmatched. This CDR3 comprises 14 residues. The germline CDR1 and CDR2 sequences are LNHDA and SQIVND (reference sequence). Here the CDR3 reads CASRPGQGTGEQYF. In DNA form, the CDR3 reads TGTGCCAGTAGACCGGGACAGGGGACTGGAGAGCAGTACTTC.

The gene calls are TRBV11-2 and TRBJ2-3, with TRBD2 matching over 10 bases. The CDR3 length is 17 residues. Trimming took 1 base from V and 0 from J; bases not matched to a gene: 4. Germline-derived CDR1 and CDR2 are SGHAT and FQNNGV. CDR3 coding DNA: TGTGCCAGCAGCTTAGCTAGGACTAGCGGCAGCACAGATACGCAGTATTTT. The encoded protein is CASSLARTSGSTDTQYF.

This chain joins TRBV4-1 and TRBJ2-2; 7 bases map to TRBD1. J was trimmed by 10 bases and V by 1 base; bases with no gene match: 12. The length of the CDR3 is 16 residues. Germline CDR1 MGHRA, CDR2 YSYEKL. The CDR3 sequence is CASSQATGDITAELFF. CDR3 DNA sequence: TGCGCCAGCAGCCAAGCCACAGGGGACATCACTGCGGAGCTGTTTTTT.

This chain uses TRBV15 with TRBJ1-1; weak D call: TRBD1 (5 bases). The CDR3 contains 14 residues. Germline V gives CDR1 LNHNV, CDR2 YYDKDF (reference sequence). The V gene lost 0 bases and the J gene lost 7 bases, with 12 bases spanning the gap. CDR3 loop: CATSRDPGTLEAFF. The DNA of the CDR3 is TGTGCCACCAGCAGAGACCCGGGGACTCTTGAAGCTTTCTTT.

In its sample, this clone was seen once. The rearrangement uses TRBV5-1 and TRBJ2-3; possibly TRBD2 for D (7 bases). Germline CDR1 SGHRS, CDR2 YFSETQ. Trimming stripped 0 bases from V and 6 bases from J, with 17 bases between. The CDR3 length is 16 residues. CDR3 region: CASSLAGGAFSDTQYF. The CDR3 DNA reads as TGCGCCAGCAGCTTGGCGGGGGGCGCTTTCTCGGATACGCAGTATTTT.

The chain has TRBV11-3 and TRBJ2-3; 7 bases fit TRBD1. The germline gives CDR1 SGHNT, CDR2 YENEEA. The V gene end was trimmed by 1 base and the J gene end by 2 bases; junction bases not matched to a gene: 3. The length of the CDR3 is 15 residues. CDR3: CASSLGGTDTDTQYF. The CDR3 DNA sequence: TGTGCCAGCAGCTTAGGGGGGACAGACACAGATACGCAGTATTTT.

The J gene is TRBJ2-3, the V gene TRBV7-9, with D perhaps matching TRBD1 (6 bases). Per germline, CDR1 SEHNR and CDR2 FQNEAQ (reference sequence). The CDR3 runs to 16 residues. V lost 1 base, J lost 9 bases, and 20 bases lay in between. The CDR3 here is CASSLETASVRGTQYF. CDR3 bases: TGTGCCAGCAGCTTAGAGACGGCCTCGGTTAGGGGGACGCAGTATTTT.

The genes are TRBV9 and TRBJ1-6; 8 bases match TRBD1. Germline CDR1 SGDLS, CDR2 YYNGEE. This CDR3 is 16 amino acids long. V gave up 3 bases and J gave up 8 bases; unmatched junction bases: 10. CDR3 sequence (DNA): TGTGCCAGCAGCGCTCACCCGGGACAGGTTGATTCACCCCTCCACTTT. Translation: CASSAHPGQVDSPLHF.

The CDR3 nucleotides read TGTGCCAGCGGGACTAGCGGGAGGATGAACACAGATACGCAGTATTTT. Encoded protein: CASGTSGRMNTDTQYF. V usage is TRBV2 and J usage is TRBJ2-3; 15 bases are shared with TRBD2. Trimming removed 8 bases from V and 2 bases from J; junction bases left unmatched: 5. This CDR3 region has 16 residues. Germline V gives CDR1 SNHLY, CDR2 FYNNEI.

The chain links TRBV5-6 to TRBJ2-1; tentative D call: TRBD1 (6 bases). V lost 0 bases and J lost 8, with 12 bases in between. Germline CDR1 is SGHDT and CDR2 is YYEEEE. This CDR3 is 14 amino acids long. The CDR3 DNA is TGTGCCAGCAGCTTGGCAGGGGTTGGCCATGAGCAGTTCTTC. It yields the protein CASSLAGVGHEQFF.

V gene TRBV28 combines with J gene TRBJ1-5; D ambiguous. Trimming took off 3 bases at V and 3 bases at J, with 9 bases between the two ends. Germline V CDR1 and CDR2: MDHEN, SYDVKM. CDR3 length: 14 amino acids. The CDR3 reads CASSFGRNNQPQHF. The DNA for the CDR3 is TGTGCCAGCAGTTTTGGGAGGAACAATCAGCCCCAGCATTTT.

The chain is built from TRBV7-9 and TRBJ2-7; TRBD2 agrees at 12 bases. The CDR3 loop spans 16 amino acids. CDR1 SEHNR and CDR2 FQNEAQ come from the germline V gene (reference sequence). J lost 2 bases, V lost 11 bases, and 13 bases had no gene match. The CDR3 region is CAGILGLAGPAYEQYF. CDR3 sequence (DNA): TGTGCCGGAATTTTGGGACTAGCGGGCCCAGCCTACGAGCAGTACTTC.

V gene TRBV9 combines with J gene TRBJ1-1; D not certain. The V gene's germline CDR1 is SGDLS and CDR2 YYNGEE. The CDR3 spans 13 residues. Trimming removed 4 bases from V and 6 bases from J, with 13 bases in between. The CDR3 DNA reads as TGTGCCAGCAGCATAGACGGTCTCGCTGAAGCTTTCTTT. Amino acids: CASSIDGLAEAFF.

This chain links TRBV4-2 with TRBJ2-7; TRBD2 might be the D (7 bases). The CDR3 sequence is 15 residues long. From germline, CDR1 is LGHNA and CDR2 YNFKEQ. Trimming left V 1 base short and J 4 bases short, with 14 bases between. The CDR3 region is CASSQGLKGGYEQYF. CDR3 nucleotides: TGTGCCAGCAGCCAAGGACTGAAGGGGGGGTACGAGCAGTACTTC.

This clone was recorded only once. J is TRBJ1-3 and V is TRBV5-4; D is possibly TRBD1 (6 bases). The germline V and J ends were trimmed by 1 base and 6 bases, with 11 bases remaining between them. The CDR3 loop spans 14 amino acids. Germline V gene data show CDR1 as SGHNT and CDR2 as YYREEE (reference sequence). CDR3 DNA sequence: TGTGCCAGCAGCTTGACAGGGAGGGCAAACACCATATATTTT. This encodes CASSLTGRANTIYF. The full variable domain, in which reference TRBV5-4 and TRBJ1-3 provide the parts outside the CDR3, is ETGVTQSPTHLIKTRGQQVTLRCSSQSGHNTVSWYQQALGQGPQFIFQYYREEENGRGNFPPRFSGLQFPNYSSELNVNALELDDSALYLCASSLTGRANTIYFGEGSWLTVV.

V gene TRBV10-3 combines with J gene TRBJ2-3; D may be TRBD2 (6 bases). CDR1 and CDR2 (germline): ENHRY, SYGVKD. Trimming removed 4 bases at V and 0 bases at J, with 8 bases between. This CDR3 region has 14 residues. In DNA, the CDR3 is TGTGCCATCAGTGTCGGGACTAGCACAGATACGCAGTATTTT. As protein: CAISVGTSTDTQYF.

The J gene is TRBJ1-6, the V gene TRBV5-1; D perhaps matches TRBD1 (6 bases). V lost 2 bases to trimming and J lost 5 bases, with 8 bases between them. CDR3 length: 14 amino acids. The germline CDR1 and CDR2 sequences are SGHRS and YFSETQ. In nucleotides, the CDR3 is TGCGCCAGCAGCTTTAAGGGGGATAATTCACCCCTCCACTTT. This codes for CASSFKGDNSPLHF. Drawing the rest from reference TRBV5-1 and TRBJ1-6, the complete variable domain is KAGVTQTPRYLIKTRGQQVTLSCSPISGHRSVSWYQQTPGQGLQFLFEYFSETQRNKGNFPGRFSGRQFSNSRSEMNVSTLELGDSALYLCASSFKGDNSPLHFGNGTRLTVT.

The V call is TRBV6-5, the J call TRBJ2-7; 8 bases map to TRBD1. This CDR3 has 14 amino acids. The V gene end was trimmed by 7 bases and the J gene end by 1 base; junction bases not matched to a gene: 6. CDR1 is MNHEY and CDR2 is SVGAGI in the germline V gene. The CDR3 DNA reads as TGTGCCAGCACCTGGGACAGGAAGTCCTACGAGCAGTACTTC. Its protein product is CASTWDRKSYEQYF.

Regarding this clone: At one end the junction does not follow the germline gene, possibly because of a read error. V gene TRBV20-1 combines with J gene TRBJ2-7, with 7 bases identical to TRBD1. This CDR3 spans 10 amino acids. Germline V gene sequence: CDR1 DFQATT, CDR2 SNEGSKA (reference sequence). CDR3 amino acids: CSASRDSLLF. The CDR3 bases are TGCAGTGCTAGTAGGGACAGTCTCCTCTTC.